Presented here are 8 T cell receptor beta chains from one specimen sequenced in a study of blood T cell repertoires in COVID-19. Clones were read by immunoSEQ multiplex PCR, and TCRdb kept only the in-frame ones, dropping some. The sample lists 300,000 to 350,000 clones; approximately 90% were seen once. Specimen: peripheral blood. These receptors were collected from a man younger than 45 with COVID-19, enrolled during active disease.

This chain uses TRBV6-5 with TRBJ1-1; 7 bases are shared with TRBD1. Germline trimming cut 6 bases from V and 3 bases from J; bases unmatched to any gene: 13. The germline gives CDR1 MNHEY, CDR2 SVGAGI. The CDR3 covers 16 residues. The DNA of the CDR3 is TGTGCCAGCAGCTACCTACGACAGGGTGAGGACACTGAAGCTTTCTTT. It codes for CASSYLRQGEDTEAFF.

The CDR3 loop reads CASSSWGVGYYGYTF. For the CDR3, the DNA is TGTGCCAGCAGCTCGTGGGGGGTAGGATACTATGGCTACACCTTC. The genes are TRBV7-3 and TRBJ1-2; D possibly corresponds to TRBD1 (5 bases). CDR3 size: 15 residues. CDR1 is SGHTA and CDR2 is FQGTGA in the germline V gene. With 4 bases removed from V and 3 bases from J, the gap between germline ends came to 15 bases.

The chain links TRBV7-8 to TRBJ1-1; D unresolved. The germline V gene encodes CDR1 SGHVS and CDR2 FQNEAQ. V dropped 1 base and J dropped 4 bases, with 13 bases sitting between them. The CDR3 totals 15 residues. For the CDR3, the DNA is TGTGCCAGCAGCTTAGGTCCACAAGGCGGCACTGAAGCTTTCTTT. This codes for CASSLGPQGGTEAFF.

The gene calls are TRBV9 and TRBJ2-5, with a possible D match to TRBD2 (7 bases). The CDR3 is 16 amino acids. The V gene lost 2 bases and the J gene lost 9 bases, with 23 bases spanning the gap. Germline values: CDR1 SGDLS, CDR2 YYNGEE. The CDR3 here is CASSVGLGAGALAQYF. In DNA form, the CDR3 reads TGTGCCAGCAGCGTCGGGCTCGGGGCGGGGGCCCTGGCCCAGTACTTC.

This chain links TRBV24-1 with TRBJ2-1; 10 bases map to TRBD1. This CDR3 has 16 amino acids. Germline V gives CDR1 KGHDR, CDR2 SFDVKD. V lost 6 bases and J lost 5; bases outside the gene matches: 9. The CDR3 nucleotides read TGTGCCACCAGTAGACCGGGACAGGGGCTTCACAATGAGCAGTTCTTC. Its translation: CATSRPGQGLHNEQFF.

A remark on this clone: Other DNA variants within this sample encode the same CDR3. The chain is built from TRBV7-2 and TRBJ2-7, with TRBD1 identical over 11 bases. This CDR3 is 14 amino acids long. CDR1 is SGHTA, CDR2 FQGNSA, per germline. J lost 5 bases, V lost 6 bases, and 6 bases had no gene match. The CDR3 here is CASSFWTGGDEQYF. The CDR3 nucleotides read TGTGCCAGCAGTTTTTGGACAGGGGGCGACGAGCAGTACTTC.

The chain carries TRBV7-3 and TRBJ2-1; 7 nucleotides match TRBD2. Germline CDR1 reads SGHTA; CDR2 reads FQGTGA. V lost 2 bases to trimming and J lost 10 bases; unmatched junction nucleotides: 8. The CDR3 is made up of 14 amino acids. The CDR3, as DNA: TGTGCCAGCAGCTTATACGCGACTAGCAGAGAGCAGTTCTTC. As protein: CASSLYATSREQFF.

This clone was observed once. This chain connects TRBV19 to TRBJ2-7; TRBD2 matches at 11 bases. Trimming took 2 bases from V and 3 from J; bases not matched to a gene: 0. Germline V gene data show CDR1 as LNHDA and CDR2 as SQIVND (reference sequence). There are 14 residues in the CDR3. CDR3: CASSITSGGYEQYF. Here the CDR3 DNA reads TGTGCCAGTAGTATAACTAGCGGGGGCTACGAGCAGTACTTC.